This TCR beta chain was sequenced for a study of CD8+CD57+ T cells in acquired aplastic anemia. Across the study: Sorted CD4+ plus CD8+ cells gave DNA averaging roughly 3 ug. In CD4+ cells, healthy donors produced an average of approximately 9.9 million reads. General study points: The same twenty-nine CD8+ CDR3 sequences occurred in patients and in controls. Patients showed no significant difference from controls in CD8+ Simpson's diversity.

Points on this clonotype: Its antigen is as yet unknown.

Genomic DNA provided the template from which TCR beta VDJ and CDR3 profiles were obtained. TCRdb called the reads again in MiXCR, with one record for every CDR3 protein. This table has about 160,000 distinct CDR3 sequences, roughly 45% appearing once. CDR1 KGHSH and CDR2 LQKENI come from the germline V gene. The ends lost 2 bases at V and 0 bases at J; junction bases unmatched: 6. CDR3 length: 16 amino acids. Sequenced sample: sorted CD4+, CD8+, or CD8+CD57+ T cells (not recorded which) from PBMCs. The receptor was derived from a human donor in good health. The gene calls are TRBV18 and TRBJ1-1, with 7 bases aligning to TRBD1. CDR3 nucleotides: TGTGCCAGCTCACCAATCCGACAGGGCCTGAACACTGAAGCTTTCTTT. Amino acid sequence: CASSPIRQGLNTEAFF. The entire variable domain, with the rest obtained from reference TRBV18 and TRBJ1-1, is as follows: NAGVMQNPRHLVRRRGQEARLRCSPMKGHSHVYWYRQLPEEGLKFMVYLQKENIIDESGMPKERFSAEFPKEGPSILRIQQVVRGDSAAYFCASSPIRQGLNTEAFFGQGTRLTVV.